These 30 T cell receptor beta chains were sequenced from one sample in a study of regulatory T cells in long-lasting Graves disease. Sample time point: newly diagnosed GD, antithyroid drugs for less than 3 months. Scientists built the TCR library using RNA that was extracted from PBMCs. Through Arm-PCR of CDR3 regions and iRepertoire HTBI primers, TCR beta libraries were built. TCRdb used MiXCR to reprocess the multiplex PCR reads, holding one entry per CDR3 protein. The sample yields approximately 560,000 distinct CDR3 sequences, around 16% seen once. The same data also contributed to another study, on T cells in Graves' hyperthyroidism and ophthalmopathy.

This material consisted of peripheral blood mononuclear cells (PBMCs), taken at new diagnosis, from a patient treated with antithyroid drugs. These receptors came from a man aged 18 to 29 with Graves disease.

Worth noting for this clonotype: It may be a read error: a sequence one base away is much more abundant. The J gene is TRBJ2-3, the V gene TRBV30, with 11 nucleotides matching TRBD1. CDR3 length: 14 residues. The germline CDR1 and CDR2 sequences are GTSNPN and SVGIG (reference sequence). V was pared by 1 base and J by 5 bases, with 2 bases of the junction left unmatched. CDR3 in DNA: TGTGCCTGGAGTGGGACAGGGGGCGTAGATACGCAGTATTTT. It encodes CAWSGTGGVDTQYF.

This clonotype showed up many times. The V call is TRBV10-2, the J call TRBJ2-7; D call uncertain. The CDR3 is 12 residues long. The germline CDR1 and CDR2 sequences are WSHSY and SAAADI. Trimming cost V 3 bases and J 6 bases, with 9 bases left between them. As DNA, the CDR3 is TGCGCCAGCAGTGACTTCGGGCCCGAGCAGTACTTC. It specifies CASSDFGPEQYF.

The sample holds a few counts of this clonotype. This chain uses TRBV3-1 with TRBJ2-7; D is possibly TRBD1 or TRBD2 (5 bases each). CDR1 is LGHDT and CDR2 is YNNKEL in the germline V gene (reference sequence). The V end lost 4 bases, the J end lost 2 bases, and 18 bases lay between the germline ends. The CDR3 spans 16 residues. The CDR3 loop is CASSPRSGGFPYEQYF. In DNA form, the CDR3 reads TGTGCCAGCAGCCCGAGAAGTGGGGGTTTCCCCTACGAGCAGTACTTC.

This clonotype was picked up a small number of times. The rearrangement links TRBV7-9 to TRBJ1-1; 10 bases are shared with TRBD1. J lost 0 bases, V lost 3 bases, and 7 bases had no gene match. The CDR3 covers 17 residues. Germline CDR1 SEHNR, CDR2 FQNEAQ (reference sequence). This chain's CDR3 is CASSFTRDRGMNTEAFF. CDR3 DNA sequence: TGTGCCAGCAGCTTTACCCGGGACAGGGGAATGAACACTGAAGCTTTCTTT.

This clonotype was counted many times. The J gene is TRBJ1-2, the V gene TRBV13, with D hard to call. The V end was cut by 0 bases, the J end by 4 bases, with 12 bases between. Germline V lookup: CDR1 PRHDT, CDR2 FYEKMQ (reference sequence). The CDR3 covers 15 residues. CDR3 nucleotide sequence: TGTGCCAGCAGCTTAGGAGCTGGGTCCACCTATGGCTACACCTTC. This encodes CASSLGAGSTYGYTF.

There are many counts of this clonotype. This rearrangement joins TRBV28 to TRBJ1-1; D ambiguous. The CDR3 totals 13 residues. V dropped 1 base and J dropped 2 bases, with 5 bases sitting between them. The germline CDR1 and CDR2 sequences are MDHEN and SYDVKM. CDR3 residues: CASSLSSNTEAFF. In nucleotides, the CDR3 is TGTGCCAGCAGTTTATCATCTAACACTGAAGCTTTCTTT.

The gene calls are TRBV6-2 or TRBV6-3 and TRBJ2-1; D gene ambiguous. This CDR3 contains 12 residues. Germline V lookup: CDR1 MNHEY, CDR2 SVGEGT. Trimming stripped 2 bases from V and 9 bases from J, with 8 bases between. The CDR3 loop reads CASSYPDPEQFF. CDR3 DNA: TGTGCCAGCAGTTACCCGGACCCTGAGCAGTTCTTC.

This clonotype has more than one count but fewer than ten. The chain has TRBV5-1 and TRBJ2-5, with TRBD2 matching over 12 bases. Germline-derived CDR1 and CDR2 are SGHRS and YFSETQ. The ends lost 4 bases at V and 5 bases at J; junction bases unmatched: 9. The CDR3 is 16 amino acids. CDR3 protein: CASSEGLAGAVETQYF. As DNA, the CDR3 is TGCGCCAGCAGCGAGGGACTAGCGGGCGCGGTGGAGACCCAGTACTTC.

This clonotype was recorded many times. The chain employs TRBV2 and TRBJ1-4; the D gene is possibly TRBD1 (6 bases). CDR1 SNHLY and CDR2 FYNNEI come from the germline V gene. The CDR3 runs 12 residues. Trimming took 5 bases from V and 6 from J, leaving 7 bases between them. The CDR3 protein is CASSRQDEKLFF. DNA for the CDR3: TGTGCCAGCAGTCGACAGGATGAAAAACTGTTTTTT.

This chain joins TRBV3-1 and TRBJ2-1; D may be TRBD2 (5 bases). Trimming pared 0 bases from V and 9 bases from J, leaving 15 bases between. Germline lookup yields CDR1 LGHDT and CDR2 YNNKEL (reference sequence). The CDR3 runs 15 residues. Written as DNA, the CDR3 is TGTGCCAGCAGCCAAGATCCAGGACTCGTTGGTGAGCAGTTCTTC. Its translation: CASSQDPGLVGEQFF.

This clonotype was seen more than once but under ten times. The J gene is TRBJ2-5, the V gene TRBV4-1; a possible D gene is TRBD1 (6 bases). The J call may be faulty, since TRBJ2-1 better matches the DNA end. Germline CDR1 reads MGHRA; CDR2 reads YSYEKL. The CDR3 consists of 15 residues. The CDR3 DNA follows: TGCGCCAGCAGCCAAAACCCACAGGGTTACAATGAGCAGTTCTTC. Protein: CASSQNPQGYNEQFF.

This clonotype showed up just a few times. The chain joins TRBV28 to TRBJ1-5; D not resolved. CDR1 and CDR2 from the germline V gene are MDHEN and SYDVKM. CDR3 length: 14 amino acids. Trimming shortened V by 6 bases and J by 5 bases, and 14 bases separated the two germline ends. The CDR3 is CASSPTGPYQPQHF. Written as DNA, the CDR3 is TGTGCCAGCAGCCCCACCGGACCCTATCAGCCCCAGCATTTT.

The V and J genes are TRBV30 and TRBJ2-7; 8 bases are a match to TRBD1. The CDR3 runs 15 residues. J lost 2 bases, V lost 2 bases, and 8 bases had no gene match. Germline loops: CDR1 GTSNPN, CDR2 SVGIG (reference sequence). The CDR3 here is CAWSLGQGAPYEQYF. DNA for the CDR3: TGTGCCTGGAGTTTAGGACAGGGTGCTCCCTACGAGCAGTACTTC. Drawing the rest from reference TRBV30 and TRBJ2-7, the complete variable domain is SQTIHQWPATLVQPVGSPLSLECTVEGTSNPNLYWYRQAAGRGLQLLFYSVGIGQISSEVPQNLSASRPQDRQFILSSKKLLLSDSGFYLCAWSLGQGAPYEQYFGPGTRLTVT.

This clonotype was seen ten or more times. The V gene is TRBV7-3, the J gene TRBJ1-1; D may be TRBD1 (6 bases). V lost 2 bases and J 1 base, leaving 8 bases between the germline ends. The germline V gene has CDR1 SGHTA and CDR2 FQGTGA. This CDR3 is built from 14 residues. CDR3 sequence (DNA): TGTGCCAGCAGCTTAGCAGGGGAGAACACTGAAGCTTTCTTT. This translates into CASSLAGENTEAFF. The variable domain in full, completed from reference TRBV7-3 and TRBJ1-1, reads GAGVSQTPSNKVTEKGKYVELRCDPISGHTALYWYRQSLGQGPEFLIYFQGTGAADDSGLPNDRFFAVRPEGSVSTLKIQRTERGDSAVYLCASSLAGENTEAFFGQGTRLTVV.

The J gene is TRBJ2-5, the V gene TRBV7-3, with D tentatively TRBD1 (6 bases). The V end was cut by 5 bases, the J end by 4 bases, with 17 bases between. The CDR3 has 15 amino acids. Looked up from germline, CDR1 is SGHTA and CDR2 is FQGTGA. CDR3 in amino acids: CASSPGRRGSETQYF. CDR3 in DNA: TGTGCCAGCAGCCCAGGGCGTAGGGGGTCAGAGACCCAGTACTTC.

The J gene is TRBJ2-2, the V gene TRBV28, with 11 bases lining up with TRBD2. Trimming at V came to 5 bases and at J to 4 bases, leaving 6 bases not matched to a gene. Germline loops: CDR1 MDHEN, CDR2 SYDVKM. The CDR3 consists of 16 residues. CDR3 coding DNA: TGTGCCAGCAGTCTCACCGGGACTAGCGGCACCGGGGAGCTGTTTTTT. Translation: CASSLTGTSGTGELFF.

This chain uses TRBV28 with TRBJ1-5; D is uncertain. V was pared by 5 bases and J by 12 bases, with 26 bases between. The CDR3 extends over 16 amino acids. Germline CDR1 MDHEN, CDR2 SYDVKM. In DNA form, the CDR3 reads TGTGCCAGCAGTCCTGGGCCGCACGGCGCCGTCCCTTTCCAGCATTTT. This sequence encodes CASSPGPHGAVPFQHF.

At least ten counts were recorded for this clonotype. The rearrangement uses TRBV6-1 and TRBJ1-5, with 7 bases matching TRBD1. Trimming cost V 5 bases and J 4 bases; bases outside gene matches: 8. Germline CDR1 is MNHNS and CDR2 is SASEGT. The CDR3 runs 15 residues. CDR3 DNA: TGTGCCAGCAGTCAAGGGACAGTCTCAAATCAGCCCCAGCATTTT. Amino acid sequence: CASSQGTVSNQPQHF.

This clonotype was counted ten times or more. The chain recombines TRBV18 with TRBJ1-2; 7 bases map to TRBD1. This CDR3 comprises 16 residues. Germline V CDR1 and CDR2: KGHSH, LQKENI. V was clipped by 1 base and J by 3 bases; unmatched bases: 8. The CDR3 bases are TGTGCCAGCTCACCACTAGGCGCCGGGACAGACTATGGCTACACCTTC. It codes for CASSPLGAGTDYGYTF.

V is TRBV7-2 and J is TRBJ1-2; D is unresolved. The CDR3 contains 15 residues. V was cut by 7 bases and J by 2 bases, with 17 bases left in between. Looked up from germline, CDR1 is SGHTA and CDR2 is FQGNSA. The CDR3 here is CASTTQQGTNYGYTF. For the CDR3, the DNA is TGTGCCAGCACCACCCAGCAAGGAACCAACTATGGCTACACCTTC.

In its sample, this clonotype was seen many times. This chain uses TRBV20-1 with TRBJ2-1; a possible D gene is TRBD2 (5 bases). CDR3 length: 15 amino acids. The ends were cut back, 0 bases at V and 5 bases at J, with 14 bases in the middle. Germline V gives CDR1 DFQATT, CDR2 SNEGSKA (reference sequence). The CDR3 spells CSARDPTTRDNEQFF. CDR3 in DNA: TGCAGTGCTAGAGATCCCACCACTAGGGACAATGAGCAGTTCTTC.

This clonotype has at least ten counts. The V gene is TRBV5-1, the J gene TRBJ2-3; no reliable D call. V was cut by 1 base and J by 5 bases, with 11 bases left in between. The CDR3 totals 14 residues. From germline, CDR1 is SGHRS and CDR2 YFSETQ. CDR3 residues: CASSLYTSLDTQYF. The DNA of the CDR3 is TGCGCCAGCAGCTTGTATACCTCCCTAGATACGCAGTATTTT.

V and J are TRBV15 and TRBJ1-3; no definite D call. The CDR3 sequence is 13 residues long. The germline V gene encodes CDR1 LNHNV and CDR2 YYDKDF (reference sequence). V was cut by 0 bases and J by 9 bases, with 9 bases left in between. The CDR3 reads CATSRESFGTIYF. The CDR3 bases are TGTGCCACCAGCAGAGAATCATTTGGCACCATATATTTT.

This clonotype was detected ten times or more. The chain couples TRBV30 to TRBJ2-2; D call uncertain. Between the trimmed V and J ends, which lost 2 bases and 6 bases, there was a span of 16 bases. The CDR3 loop spans 15 amino acids. Germline CDR1 reads GTSNPN; CDR2 reads SVGIG (reference sequence). In nucleotides, the CDR3 is TGTGCCTGGAGTTCCCCCTCTGTGTCGGCCGGGGAGCTGTTTTTT. This gives the protein CAWSSPSVSAGELFF.

This clonotype was observed a handful of times. The gene calls are TRBV5-1 and TRBJ2-7; the match to TRBD1 covers 7 bases. The CDR3 sequence is 13 residues long. The ends lost 4 bases at V and 4 bases at J; junction bases unmatched: 5. CDR1 and CDR2 (germline): SGHRS, YFSETQ. The CDR3 here is CASSRGQRYEQYF. In nucleotides, the CDR3 is TGCGCCAGCAGCAGGGGACAGAGATACGAGCAGTACTTC. The full variable domain, completed using reference TRBV5-1 and TRBJ2-7, is KAGVTQTPRYLIKTRGQQVTLSCSPISGHRSVSWYQQTPGQGLQFLFEYFSETQRNKGNFPGRFSGRQFSNSRSEMNVSTLELGDSALYLCASSRGQRYEQYFGPGTRLTVT.

The rearrangement uses TRBV19 and TRBJ2-1; 14 nucleotides align to TRBD2. Germline CDR1 is LNHDA and CDR2 is SQIVND (reference sequence). The CDR3 length is 14 residues. V lost 5 bases and J lost 10; bases outside the gene matches: 4. CDR3 in DNA: TGTGCCAGTAGTCTGACTAGCGGGAGGGTCGAGCAGTTCTTC. Protein sequence: CASSLTSGRVEQFF.

This clonotype was picked up many times. The chain combines TRBV20-1 with TRBJ1-1; 10 bases are shared with TRBD1. The CDR3 is made up of 15 amino acids. Per the germline V gene, CDR1 is DFQATT and CDR2 is SNEGSKA (reference sequence). V trimming: 3 bases; J trimming: 0 bases; junction bases outside the gene matches: 4. The CDR3 nucleotides read TGCAGTGCTAGGGGACAGGGGAATGTGAACACTGAAGCTTTCTTT. Protein product: CSARGQGNVNTEAFF.

This clonotype was counted at least ten times. The J gene is TRBJ1-4, the V gene TRBV7-8, with D unclear. V lost 3 bases to trimming and J lost 8 bases, with 7 bases between them. CDR3 length equals 12 residues. Germline assignment: CDR1 SGHVS and CDR2 FQNEAQ. The CDR3 here is CASSFGQEKLFF. Here the CDR3 DNA reads TGTGCCAGCAGCTTTGGCCAAGAAAAACTGTTTTTT.

The CDR3, as DNA: TGCGCCAGCAGCTTGGGGGGGAGGGCGAACACTGAAGCTTTCTTT. As protein: CASSLGGRANTEAFF. The chain uses TRBV5-1 and TRBJ1-1; a weak D match, TRBD1 (5 bases). CDR1 is SGHRS and CDR2 is YFSETQ in the germline V gene. This CDR3 contains 15 residues. V lost 0 bases and J 1 base, leaving 10 bases between the germline ends.

This clonotype was seen a few times. A clone one base away is much larger, so this may be a read error. This chain connects TRBV6-5 to TRBJ1-1; D is undetermined. V lost 2 bases and J 5 bases, leaving 0 bases between the germline ends. Germline lookup yields CDR1 MNHEY and CDR2 SVGAGI. The CDR3 has 10 amino acids. CDR3 DNA: TGTGCCAGCAGTTACACTGAAGCTTTCTTT. This sequence encodes CASSYTEAFF.